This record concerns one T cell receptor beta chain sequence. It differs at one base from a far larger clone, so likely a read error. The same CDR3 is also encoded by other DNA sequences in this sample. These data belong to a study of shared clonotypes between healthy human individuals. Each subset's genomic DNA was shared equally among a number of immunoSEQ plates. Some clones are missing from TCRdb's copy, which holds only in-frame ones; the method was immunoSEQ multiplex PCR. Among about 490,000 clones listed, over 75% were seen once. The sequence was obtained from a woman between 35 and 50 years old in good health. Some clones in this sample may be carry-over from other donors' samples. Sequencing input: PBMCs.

This CDR3 is CASSPMELTGWSQPQHF. CDR3 DNA: TGTGCTAGCAGTCCAATGGAACTTACAGGGTGGAGTCAGCCCCAGCATTTT. The V gene is TRBV28, the J gene TRBJ1-5; D might be TRBD1 (6 bases). CDR1 is MDHEN, CDR2 SYDVKM, per germline. This CDR3 spans 17 amino acids.